Listed below are T cell receptor beta chains from one sample, sequenced in a study of brain T cells in children with intractable seizures. The assay was immunoSEQ multiplex PCR, and TCRdb's table has in-frame clones only and misses some. The repertoire holds roughly 120,000 clones, with approximately 94% as singletons. This specimen was peripheral blood, taken at surgery. These receptors all come from a boy under two years old with hemimegalencephaly and intractable seizures. Each CDR3 is given without its conserved first and last residue. The listing skips clone size in some rows; elsewhere it reads once, few, many or a size class.

j_gene	abundance	v_gene	CDR3aa
TRBJ2-1	-	TRBV19	ASSMRGGGEQF
TRBJ1-4	-	TRBV28	ASSLVGATNEKLF
TRBJ1-2	-	TRBV18	ASSPLDRVGYT
TRBJ1-2	-	TRBV10-2	ASMGRGGYT
TRBJ1-4	-	TRBV4-3	ASSQGPRGVDEKLF
TRBJ1-1	few	TRBV6-4	ASRQTENTEAF
TRBJ2-1	-	TRBV11-3	ASSLRRDEQF
TRBJ2-1	-	TRBV19	ASSIMTSGSNEQF
TRBJ2-7	-	TRBV28	ASSLIGGSSYEQY
TRBJ2-2	-	TRBV30	AWGGLAGGPNTGELF
TRBJ2-5	-	TRBV28	ASSPAGRGRETQY
TRBJ2-5	-	TRBV11-1	ASSSAHQGAETQY
TRBJ1-2	once	TRBV3-1/TRBV3-2	ASSQRGIGYT
TRBJ2-2	-	TRBV4-3	ASSQESTETGYTGELF
TRBJ2-5	-	TRBV29-1	SVAGTGGAVKTQY
TRBJ1-2	-	TRBV25-1	ASSETGYGYT
TRBJ2-1	once	TRBV3-1/TRBV3-2	ASSQDVASGSYNEQF
TRBJ2-2	-	TRBV7-9	ASSLRGVLGELF
TRBJ1-4	-	TRBV2	ASKRTTNEKLF
TRBJ1-1	-	TRBV7-9	ASSSGVENTEAF
TRBJ2-6	few	TRBV4-2	ASSAGGLSSGANVLT
TRBJ2-1	-	TRBV29-1	SVSAGGGDEQF
TRBJ2-2	-	TRBV6-6	ASSFPVPGELF
TRBJ1-4	-	TRBV24-1	ATSDPGTDNEKLF
TRBJ2-1	-	TRBV28	ASSGPGPGNEQF
TRBJ1-2	-	TRBV6-5	QTRTLSDYGYT
TRBJ2-1	-	TRBV12-3/TRBV12-4	ASRLGPGNEQF
TRBJ2-1	once	TRBV3-1/TRBV3-2	ASSPNSPSGGYNEQF
TRBJ2-5	-	TRBV5-4	ASSLGTGRNQETQY
TRBJ1-5	-	TRBV9	ASSPGRGLHQPQH
TRBJ1-4	-	TRBV28	ASSLGRTGSEKLF
TRBJ2-7	-	TRBV4-3	ASSQDFRSHEQY
TRBJ2-1	-	TRBV28	ASSWNRPHEQF
TRBJ2-5	-	TRBV19	ASSARNGQRETQY
TRBJ2-3	-	TRBV21-1	ASSKGGTGSTDTQY
TRBJ1-1	-	TRBV28	ATRLGWRNTEAF
TRBJ2-7	-	TRBV5-1	ASSLNPLPGIGHPH
TRBJ1-4	once	TRBV28	ASDGAGIGEKLF
TRBJ1-2	-	TRBV28	ASSLWGQGTGYGYT
TRBJ2-3	-	TRBV6-5	ASIARGSTDTQY
TRBJ2-2	once	TRBV4-3	ASSPREGRGITGELF
TRBJ2-5	-	TRBV6-6	ASWSAEVETQY
TRBJ2-5	-	TRBV5-1	ASRLALGETQY
TRBJ2-1	-	TRBV6-5	ASTNGTSHRNEQF
TRBJ1-1	-	TRBV28	ASSLGSGTGFLAF
TRBJ2-3	-	TRBV5-1	ASSLGVAEPGDTQY
TRBJ2-6	-	TRBV7-2	ASSQGDLHSGANVLT